The entry below gives a single T cell receptor beta chain sequence along with its context. This entry comes from a study of blood T cell repertoires in COVID-19. Study summary: Spain, Italy and the United States supplied samples that represented acute and convalescent COVID-19. Sample material is recorded as cDNA or gDNA derived from T cells, B-cell-depleted T cells, or PBMCs.

Per germline, CDR1 KGHDR and CDR2 SFDVKD. V was clipped by 3 bases and J by 2 bases, with 4 bases between them. This CDR3 comprises 12 residues. Authors' data handling: Estimates of nucleated cell counts were drawn from the amplification of reference gene primers. Assay used: immunoSEQ multiplex PCR; TCRdb lists only in-frame clones, some missing. V and J calls and clone size come straight from that table; D and trimming were deduced from the DNA. The sample consists of fewer than 250,000 clones, around four fifths of them appearing once. The sequenced material came from peripheral blood. The origin of this receptor is a woman aged 70-85 years with active or convalescent COVID-19. The V call is TRBV24-1, the J call TRBJ2-7; D unresolved. CDR3 amino acids: CATSDEAYEQYF. The CDR3 region has the DNA TGTGCCACCAGTGATGAGGCCTACGAGCAGTACTTC.